The next 28 T cell receptor beta chains were all read from a single sample in a study of control samples from healthy donors and cancer patients. Libraries were prepared by immunoSEQ multiplex PCR; TCRdb keeps only in-frame clonotypes and omits some of them. The repertoire holds 100,000 to 150,000 clones, with about nine tenths as singletons. The sequencing sample was made of blood. Source of these receptors: a man aged 18 to 35 in good health.

The V and J genes are TRBV6-5 and TRBJ1-5; 10 nucleotides align to TRBD1. This CDR3 region has 16 residues. CDR1 MNHEY and CDR2 SVGAGI come from the germline V gene. The V and J ends lost 3 bases and 4 bases, in that order; junction bases with no gene match: 6. CDR3 nucleotides: TGTGCCAGCAGTTATGACAGGGGGCGCGAAAATCAGCCCCAGCATTTT. Translating gives CASSYDRGRENQPQHF.

The rearrangement links TRBV6-5 to TRBJ1-5; 8 positions agree with TRBD1. This CDR3 comprises 14 residues. V lost 4 bases, J lost 3 bases, and 2 bases stayed unmatched. Germline CDR1 reads MNHEY; CDR2 reads SVGAGI. The CDR3 sequence is CASSSGGVNQPQHF. The CDR3 region has the DNA TGTGCCAGCAGTTCAGGGGGCGTCAATCAGCCCCAGCATTTT.

This clone has more than one count but fewer than ten. The V and J genes are TRBV7-9 and TRBJ2-7; 7 bases are a match to TRBD2. Losses at the gene ends were 5 bases for V and 2 bases for J; bases not matched to a gene: 12. The CDR3 length is 16 residues. The germline V gene has CDR1 SEHNR and CDR2 FQNEAQ (reference sequence). DNA of the CDR3: TGTGCCAGCAGCGGCGAAGGGCGGGGGAGTCCCTACGAGCAGTACTTC. It translates to CASSGEGRGSPYEQYF.

The J gene is TRBJ1-4, the V gene TRBV30, with D uncertain. V lost 4 bases and J 7 bases, leaving 13 bases between the germline ends. CDR3 length: 13 residues. CDR1 and CDR2 (germline): GTSNPN, SVGIG (reference sequence). The CDR3 protein is CAWNGRSGEKLFF. For the CDR3, the DNA is TGTGCCTGGAACGGCAGATCGGGTGAAAAACTGTTTTTT.

CDR3 in amino acids: CASSPQAYSNQPQHF. The CDR3 bases are TGTGCCAGCAGTCCACAGGCATATAGCAATCAGCCCCAGCATTTT. V usage is TRBV6-5 and J usage is TRBJ1-5; D is perhaps TRBD1 (5 bases). The germline V gene has CDR1 MNHEY and CDR2 SVGAGI. The germline V and J ends were trimmed by 5 bases and 0 bases, with 11 bases remaining between them. The CDR3 is 15 amino acids.

V usage is TRBV28 and J usage is TRBJ1-1; tentatively, D is TRBD1 (5 bases). Germline CDR1 MDHEN, CDR2 SYDVKM. V was pared by 3 bases and J by 1 base, with 12 bases between. The CDR3 length is 15 residues. CDR3 residues: CASSFLGQGNTEAFF. The CDR3 nucleotides are TGTGCCAGCAGTTTCCTGGGCCAGGGGAACACTGAAGCTTTCTTT.

The chain has TRBV9 and TRBJ2-2, with D maybe TRBD2 (6 bases). Germline V CDR1 and CDR2: SGDLS, YYNGEE. The germline V and J ends were trimmed by 4 bases and 5 bases, with 18 bases remaining between them. The CDR3 spans 16 residues. CDR3 in amino acids: CASSPSGSPLTGELFF. The DNA for the CDR3 is TGTGCCAGCAGCCCCTCCGGGAGTCCCCTGACCGGGGAGCTGTTTTTT.

The gene calls are TRBV10-3 and TRBJ1-3; TRBD1 aligns across 8 bases. J lost 8 bases, V lost 6 bases, and 9 bases had no gene match. The CDR3 has 14 amino acids. The germline V gene encodes CDR1 ENHRY and CDR2 SYGVKD. CDR3 sequence reads: CAIRAGQGGYTIYF. CDR3 DNA sequence: TGTGCCATCAGGGCCGGACAGGGAGGATACACCATATATTTT.

V gene TRBV7-2 combines with J gene TRBJ1-2, with no clear D. Germline loops: CDR1 SGHTA, CDR2 FQGNSA. This CDR3 is built from 13 residues. V was cut by 2 bases and J by 8 bases, with 12 bases left in between. The CDR3 loop is CASSLYSQPGYTF. The CDR3 DNA sequence: TGTGCCAGCAGCTTATATTCCCAGCCAGGCTACACCTTC.

This chain uses TRBV9 with TRBJ2-1; weak D call: TRBD2 (5 bases). This CDR3 is built from 13 residues. Germline V gene lookup returns CDR1 SGDLS and CDR2 YYNGEE. Trimming removed 2 bases at V and 7 bases at J, with 10 bases between. The CDR3 here is CASSVSAANEQFF. The CDR3 region has the DNA TGTGCCAGCAGCGTCTCAGCGGCGAATGAGCAGTTCTTC.

The J gene is TRBJ2-2, the V gene TRBV19, with D perhaps matching TRBD1 (6 bases). The germline V gene encodes CDR1 LNHDA and CDR2 SQIVND (reference sequence). This CDR3 contains 15 residues. Trimming took 10 bases from V and 2 from J, leaving 17 bases between them. The CDR3 DNA reads as TGTGCCACCCAACAGGGATCGGTCAACACCGGGGAGCTGTTTTTT. It specifies CATQQGSVNTGELFF.

The chain uses TRBV3-1 (or the pseudogene TRBV3-2) and TRBJ2-1; the D gene is possibly TRBD2 (6 bases). The length of the CDR3 is 15 residues. V was pared by 1 base and J by 5 bases, with 12 bases between. CDR1 is LGHDT, CDR2 YNNKEL, per germline (reference sequence). CDR3 protein: CASSQVGTLHNEQFF. CDR3 DNA: TGTGCCAGCAGCCAAGTAGGGACTCTGCACAATGAGCAGTTCTTC.

There are a few counts of this clone. The V gene is TRBV19, the J gene TRBJ2-6; 8 nucleotides agree with TRBD1. This CDR3 spans 16 amino acids. V lost 6 bases, J lost 4 bases, and 8 bases stayed unmatched. CDR1 and CDR2 from the germline V gene are LNHDA and SQIVND (reference sequence). DNA for the CDR3: TGTGCCAGTAGCAGGACAGGGTCGGGAGGGGCCAACGTCCTGACTTTC. Protein product: CASSRTGSGGANVLTF.

The V gene is TRBV19, the J gene TRBJ2-2; TRBD1 is a possible D gene (5 bases). Looked up from germline, CDR1 is LNHDA and CDR2 is SQIVND (reference sequence). The CDR3 is made up of 13 amino acids. V was trimmed by 7 bases and J by 4 bases, leaving 10 bases between them. The CDR3 protein is CASTRTITGELFF. DNA of the CDR3: TGTGCCAGTACGAGGACAATCACCGGGGAGCTGTTTTTT.

This clone has more than one count but fewer than ten. This rearrangement joins TRBV4-3 to TRBJ1-6; a weak D match, TRBD1 (5 bases). CDR3 length equals 14 residues. Germline CDR1 reads LGHNA; CDR2 reads YSLEER. V shed 0 bases and J shed 10 bases, with 10 bases lying between them. DNA of the CDR3: TGCGCCAGCAGCCAAGATCTTCGGGGGTCACCCCTCCACTTT. Translation: CASSQDLRGSPLHF.

In DNA form, the CDR3 reads TGCAGCGTTGAAGATTCTGAGTTCAAGTACAATGAGCAGTTCTTC. As protein: CSVEDSEFKYNEQFF. The chain links TRBV29-1 to TRBJ2-1; D unclear. Looked up from germline, CDR1 is SQVTM and CDR2 is ANQGSEA. V was clipped by 0 bases and J by 4 bases, with 13 bases between them. The CDR3 is 15 residues long.

This sequence joins TRBV7-3 and TRBJ2-1; D is perhaps TRBD1 or TRBD2 (5 bases each). Looked up from germline, CDR1 is SGHTA and CDR2 is FQGTGA. The CDR3 sequence is 13 residues long. Trimming removed 6 bases at V and 6 bases at J, with 12 bases between. The CDR3, as DNA: TGTGCCAGCAGTCCCGGGGCAGGCAATGAGCAGTTCTTC. Translation: CASSPGAGNEQFF.

The gene calls are TRBV2 and TRBJ2-1, with 11 bases identical to TRBD2. V lost 6 bases and J lost 7; bases outside the gene matches: 8. This CDR3 region has 15 residues. Germline V gene sequence: CDR1 SNHLY, CDR2 FYNNEI. The CDR3 DNA follows: TGTGCCAGCAGCCTTAGCGGGGGGGCGGGTAATGAGCAGTTCTTC. It translates to CASSLSGGAGNEQFF.

A remark on this clone: This same CDR3 is encoded by further DNA sequences in the sample. The chain has TRBV28 and TRBJ2-3; D not resolved. Trimming shortened V by 3 bases and J by 6 bases, and 4 bases separated the two germline ends. Germline CDR1 reads MDHEN; CDR2 reads SYDVKM. CDR3 length: 11 residues. The CDR3 DNA reads as TGTGCCAGCAGTTTGGCTGATACGCAGTATTTT. This sequence encodes CASSLADTQYF. Supplemented by reference TRBV28 and TRBJ2-3, the full variable domain reads DVKVTQSSRYLVKRTGEKVFLECVQDMDHENMFWYRQDPGLGLRLIYFSYDVKMKEKGDIPEGYSVSREKKERFSLILESASTNQTSMYLCASSLADTQYFGPGTRLTVL.

CDR3 loop: CASSLGTKVTDTQYF. CDR3 sequence (DNA): TGTGCCAGCAGCTTAGGAACTAAGGTCACAGATACGCAGTATTTT. The V gene is TRBV7-3, the J gene TRBJ2-3; D uncertain. V was trimmed by 2 bases and J by 2 bases, leaving 11 bases between them. Per the germline V gene, CDR1 is SGHTA and CDR2 is FQGTGA. The CDR3 is 15 residues long. The full variable domain, its missing parts supplied by reference TRBV7-3 and TRBJ2-3, is GAGVSQTPSNKVTEKGKYVELRCDPISGHTALYWYRQSLGQGPEFLIYFQGTGAADDSGLPNDRFFAVRPEGSVSTLKIQRTERGDSAVYLCASSLGTKVTDTQYFGPGTRLTVL.

V usage is TRBV19 and J usage is TRBJ1-5; D gene uncertain. Germline values: CDR1 LNHDA, CDR2 SQIVND (reference sequence). This CDR3 comprises 15 residues. V shed 7 bases and J shed 3 bases, with 16 bases lying between them. The CDR3 DNA follows: TGTGCCAGTACGCTCGCCCCGAGAACCAATCAGCCCCAGCATTTT. It encodes CASTLAPRTNQPQHF. The full variable domain, rest sourced from reference TRBV19 and TRBJ1-5, is DGGITQSPKYLFRKEGQNVTLSCEQNLNHDAMYWYRQDPGQGLRLIYYSQIVNDFQKGDIAEGYSVSREKKESFPLTVTSAQKNPTAFYLCASTLAPRTNQPQHFGDGTRLSIL.

The rearrangement links TRBV7-9 to TRBJ2-3; 10 nucleotides line up with TRBD2. CDR1 is SEHNR, CDR2 FQNEAQ, per germline (reference sequence). J lost 8 bases, V lost 5 bases, and 7 bases had no gene match. The CDR3 totals 14 residues. CDR3 nucleotides: TGTGCCAGCAGCCGGAAAACTAGCGGGGTTACGCAGTATTTT. Amino acids: CASSRKTSGVTQYF.

The chain uses TRBV25-1 and TRBJ1-6; TRBD1 matches at 9 bases. CDR1 is MGHDK and CDR2 is SYGVNS in the germline V gene. The CDR3 runs 15 residues. V gave up 1 base and J gave up 8 bases; unmatched junction bases: 3. CDR3 amino acids: CASSEWDREYSPLHF. DNA of the CDR3: TGTGCCAGCAGTGAATGGGACAGGGAGTATTCACCCCTCCACTTT.

This sequence joins TRBV5-5 and TRBJ1-6; possibly TRBD1 for D (6 bases). The CDR3 runs 14 residues. Germline V lookup: CDR1 SGHKS, CDR2 YYEKEE (reference sequence). V dropped 0 bases and J dropped 10 bases, with 11 bases sitting between them. The CDR3 loop is CASSLAGGRSPLHF. The CDR3 region has the DNA TGTGCCAGCAGCTTGGCCGGGGGCCGGTCACCCCTCCACTTT.

The CDR3 coding sequence is TGCGCCAGCAGCGGGACAGATATGCTAGAACTCTCTGGGGCCAACGTCCTGACTTTC. Translated, it gives CASSGTDMLELSGANVLTF. V gene TRBV5-1 combines with J gene TRBJ2-6, with TRBD1 matching over 7 bases. The CDR3 covers 19 residues. The germline V gene encodes CDR1 SGHRS and CDR2 YFSETQ. V shed 4 bases and J 0 bases; nucleotides not matched to a gene: 13.

The table lists this clone with a few counts. The chain couples TRBV6-2 or TRBV6-3 to TRBJ2-3; D not certain. Trimming took 0 bases from V and 0 from J, leaving 4 bases between them. There are 14 residues in the CDR3. Per the germline V gene, CDR1 is MNHEY and CDR2 is SVGEGT. CDR3: CASSYSESTDTQYF. CDR3 nucleotides: TGTGCCAGCAGTTACTCTGAAAGCACAGATACGCAGTATTTT.

V is TRBV11-3 and J is TRBJ1-1; D is ambiguous. V gave up 5 bases and J gave up 1 base, with 5 bases separating them. CDR1 SGHNT and CDR2 YENEEA come from the germline V gene. This CDR3 has 12 amino acids. The CDR3 is CASSARNTEAFF. CDR3 coding DNA: TGTGCCAGCAGCGCACGGAACACTGAAGCTTTCTTT. Using reference TRBV11-3 and TRBJ1-1 for the parts outside the CDR3, the full variable domain is EAGVVQSPRYKIIEKKQPVAFWCNPISGHNTLYWYLQNLGQGPELLIRYENEEAVDDSQLPKDRFSAERLKGVDSTLKIQPAELGDSAVYLCASSARNTEAFFGQGTRLTVV.

This chain links TRBV7-2 with TRBJ2-5; TRBD1 is a possible D gene (5 bases). V was shortened by 5 bases and J by 7 bases, with 8 bases between the two germline ends. This CDR3 spans 11 amino acids. Germline assignment: CDR1 SGHTA and CDR2 FQGNSA. CDR3 DNA: TGTGCCAGCAGCACAGGCTGGACCCAGTACTTC. Protein sequence: CASSTGWTQYF. Variable domain in full (rest from reference TRBV7-2 and TRBJ2-5): GAGVSQSPSNKVTEKGKDVELRCDPISGHTALYWYRQSLGQGLEFLIYFQGNSAPDKSGLPSDRFSAERTGGSVSTLTIQRTQQEDSAVYLCASSTGWTQYFGPGTRLLVL.